The TCR beta chain under discussion was sequenced for a study of blood T cell repertoires in COVID-19. Overall study: The samples span acute and convalescent COVID-19 from the United States, Italy and Spain.

This clone appeared once. The CDR3 has 15 residues. TCRdb keeps only in-frame clones here, not all; method: immunoSEQ multiplex PCR. The repertoire has some 230,000 clones, 80% to 85% of them found once; the top ten carry roughly 2.3%. Material: peripheral blood. The TCR originated in a woman aged 55-70 years with acute or convalescent COVID-19. This chain joins TRBV21-1 and TRBJ1-6; TRBD1, the D gene given by the table, was not confirmed from the DNA. TRBV21-1 is termed a pseudogene. The CDR3 bases are TGTGCCAGCAGCGGCCCGGACAGGGAGAATTCACCCCTCCACTTT. Protein product: CASSGPDRENSPLHF.